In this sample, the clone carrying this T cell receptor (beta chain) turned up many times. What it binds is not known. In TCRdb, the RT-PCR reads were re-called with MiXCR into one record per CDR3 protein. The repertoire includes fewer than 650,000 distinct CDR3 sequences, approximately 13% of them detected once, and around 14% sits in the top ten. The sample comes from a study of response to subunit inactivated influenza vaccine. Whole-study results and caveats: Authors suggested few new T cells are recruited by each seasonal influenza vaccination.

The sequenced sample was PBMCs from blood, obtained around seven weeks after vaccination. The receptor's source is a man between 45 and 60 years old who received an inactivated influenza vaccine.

CDR3 amino acids: CSAIPTSGEETQYF. The CDR3, as DNA: TGCAGTGCAATCCCGACTAGCGGGGAAGAGACCCAGTACTTC. This chain connects TRBV20-1 to TRBJ2-5, with 11 bases aligning to TRBD2. The V segment lost 6 bases and the J segment 3 bases; nucleotides outside the gene matches: 6. Germline V gene data show CDR1 as DFQATT and CDR2 as SNEGSKA (reference sequence). The CDR3 totals 14 residues.